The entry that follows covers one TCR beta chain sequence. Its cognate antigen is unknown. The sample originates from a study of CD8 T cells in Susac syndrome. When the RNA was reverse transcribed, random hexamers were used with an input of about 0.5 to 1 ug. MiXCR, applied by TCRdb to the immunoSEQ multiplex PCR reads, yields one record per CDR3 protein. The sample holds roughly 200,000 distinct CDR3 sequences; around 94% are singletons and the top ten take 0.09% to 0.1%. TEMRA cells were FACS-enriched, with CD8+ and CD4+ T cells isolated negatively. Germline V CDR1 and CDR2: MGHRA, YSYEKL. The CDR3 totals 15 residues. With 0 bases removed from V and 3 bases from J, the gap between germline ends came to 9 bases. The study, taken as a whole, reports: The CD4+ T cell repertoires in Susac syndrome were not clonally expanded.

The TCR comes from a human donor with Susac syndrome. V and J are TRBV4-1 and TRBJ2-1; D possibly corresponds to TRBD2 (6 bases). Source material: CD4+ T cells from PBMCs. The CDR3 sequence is CASSQDEGGYNEQFF. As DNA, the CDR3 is TGCGCCAGCAGCCAAGACGAGGGAGGCTACAATGAGCAGTTCTTC.